The rows below give T cell receptor beta chains drawn from one sample of a study of control samples from healthy donors and cancer patients. Some clones are missing from TCRdb's copy, which holds only in-frame ones; the method was immunoSEQ multiplex PCR. The sample records 100,000 to 150,000 clones, around nine tenths being singletons. The sequenced material came from blood. All receptors come from a man aged 25 to 40 in good health. The conserved cysteine and the conserved F or W are not part of the CDR3 here.

v_gene,j_gene,CDR3aa
TRBV3-1/TRBV3-2,TRBJ1-3,ASSQTGPQNTIY
TRBV7-9,TRBJ2-4,ASSYSGGSEY
TRBV5-1,TRBJ1-2,ASSLSTGGGYGYT
TRBV11-3,TRBJ2-3,ASSPQGWAGDTQY
TRBV7-2,TRBJ1-3,ASSLGPVISGNTIY
TRBV30,TRBJ1-5,AWSVRSNQPQH
TRBV28,TRBJ2-5,ASTDRGLRKTQY
TRBV9,TRBJ2-2,ASSVGTSGYTGELF
TRBV5-1,TRBJ2-5,ASSLTAGPGAFQETQY
TRBV7-3,TRBJ2-2,ASSFSAVNTGELF
TRBV6-5,TRBJ1-2,ASSLTGGAGGYT
TRBV20-1,TRBJ1-4,SASPGGTEKLF
TRBV3-1/TRBV3-2,TRBJ2-7,ASSQDSDRAGEQY
TRBV18,TRBJ1-3,ASSPSSAAGNTIY
TRBV3-1/TRBV3-2,TRBJ1-2,ASSQAIRGGHGYT
TRBV6-6,TRBJ1-2,ASSHPGQGYGYT
TRBV7-9,TRBJ1-1,ASSLVETF
TRBV18,TRBJ1-6,ASSFRAQGGSPLH
TRBV19,TRBJ1-4,ASSRGSQRDEKLF
TRBV7-2,TRBJ2-3,ASSLAGSSGADTQY
TRBV6-4,TRBJ2-3,ASGTGSGDTQY
TRBV7-9,TRBJ2-3,ASSPLRGRSTDTQY
TRBV5-6,TRBJ2-1,ASSLGDRGVGEQF
TRBV7-3,TRBJ2-3,ASSLSSLSTDTQY
TRBV5-5,TRBJ2-2,ASSYLWAGELF
TRBV4-1,TRBJ2-7,ASSRGGQGSGEQY
TRBV19,TRBJ1-5,ASSFRRSNQPQH
TRBV3-1/TRBV3-2,TRBJ1-1,ASSQADRNTEAF
TRBV18,TRBJ1-1,ASSTGDSTEAF
TRBV5-1,TRBJ1-2,ASSPGTGNYGYT
TRBV11-2,TRBJ1-2,ASSSYRGANYGYT
TRBV5-1,TRBJ2-6,ASRDTSGANVLT
TRBV4-2,TRBJ1-1,ASSPSVRGDTEAF
TRBV12-5,TRBJ1-3,ASGLVRDYGNTIY
TRBV5-5,TRBJ1-4,ASSLKRTGGSATNEKLF
TRBV3-1/TRBV3-2,TRBJ1-1,ASSQVGKNTEAF
TRBV29-1,TRBJ2-1,SVELGANEQF
TRBV25-1,TRBJ1-4,ASSEFMGALEKLF
TRBV5-4,TRBJ1-6,ASSLEQGNSPLH
TRBV4-1,TRBJ2-5,ASSQGSQPYQETQY
TRBV2,TRBJ1-1,ANKGGAGYDPGVNTEAF
TRBV7-3,TRBJ2-5,ASSVDRGKTQY
TRBV25-1,TRBJ1-1,ASSEYGDRAF
TRBV19,TRBJ1-2,ASSIRRPNYGYT
TRBV27,TRBJ1-2,ASSPGVPYGYT
TRBV5-8,TRBJ1-2,ASSLTEDYGYT
TRBV9,TRBJ1-1,ASSRSKNTEAF
TRBV12-3/TRBV12-4,TRBJ1-3,ASIRSSGNTIY
TRBV11-3,TRBJ1-1,ASSFTQGAEAF
TRBV19,TRBJ2-7,ASRGDWSSYEQY